This TCR beta chain was observed in a study of cytomegalovirus exposure and HLA in healthy donors. Study results and limitations: The study labeled fewer than 200 TCR beta chains cytomegalovirus-associated.

A note on this clone: Antigen: not known.

CDR1 SGHRS and CDR2 YFSETQ come from the germline V gene. The CDR3 consists of 15 residues. V lost 1 base and J 7 bases, leaving 14 bases between the germline ends. A multiplex PCR was run with 60 Vbeta primers and 13 Jbeta primers. Per the authors' pipeline: As a later analysis found, there were 78 million or so unique TCR beta chains, of which roughly 11 million were shared. TCRdb keeps only in-frame clones here, not all; method: immunoSEQ multiplex PCR. Clonal size and the V and J genes are those of that table, whereas D and trimming came from the DNA. The sample consists of 95,000 to 100,000 clones, 75% of them appearing once.

The sequence was obtained from a man in his fifties in good health and CMV-seronegative. The sequenced sample consisted of PBMCs. This rearrangement joins TRBV5-1 to TRBJ2-2, with D possibly being TRBD1 (6 bases). DNA for the CDR3: TGCGCCAGCAGCTTGTCAGGGGCGCAAGACGGGGAGCTGTTTTTT. Protein sequence: CASSLSGAQDGELFF.